This T cell receptor beta chain originates from a study of Graves' ophthalmopathy and Graves' hyperthyroidism. Study-level points and caveats: At about 69% sensitivity and 72% to 75% specificity, the model predicted progression of the ophthalmopathy. Blood repertoires reportedly contained most expanded thyroid clonotypes above 0.001 frequency.

Diagnosis used clinical symptoms, serum thyroxine, TRAb, thyroid ultrasound and orbital computed tomography. Concerning this clonotype: Its antigen is unidentified.

CDR3 length equals 13 residues. Germline CDR1 reads SNHLY; CDR2 reads FYNNEI. The germline V and J ends were trimmed by 8 bases and 8 bases, with 18 bases remaining between them. CDR3 regions of TCR beta were amplified from RNA transcripts. Amplification began with first-round RT-PCR using HTBI primers, then second-round multiplex PCR was performed. TCRdb itself ran the multiplex PCR reads through MiXCR, one entry per CDR3 protein. The table includes about 550,000 distinct CDR3 sequences, about 35% detected once. The material sequenced was peripheral blood or thyroid tissue (not recorded which). The rearrangement uses TRBV2 and TRBJ1-2; D is unresolved. This receptor was identified in an adult man with Graves' hyperthyroidism. The DNA of the CDR3 is TGTGCCAGCTCACCAGACGGCTATAACGGCTACACCTTC. Translated: CASSPDGYNGYTF.